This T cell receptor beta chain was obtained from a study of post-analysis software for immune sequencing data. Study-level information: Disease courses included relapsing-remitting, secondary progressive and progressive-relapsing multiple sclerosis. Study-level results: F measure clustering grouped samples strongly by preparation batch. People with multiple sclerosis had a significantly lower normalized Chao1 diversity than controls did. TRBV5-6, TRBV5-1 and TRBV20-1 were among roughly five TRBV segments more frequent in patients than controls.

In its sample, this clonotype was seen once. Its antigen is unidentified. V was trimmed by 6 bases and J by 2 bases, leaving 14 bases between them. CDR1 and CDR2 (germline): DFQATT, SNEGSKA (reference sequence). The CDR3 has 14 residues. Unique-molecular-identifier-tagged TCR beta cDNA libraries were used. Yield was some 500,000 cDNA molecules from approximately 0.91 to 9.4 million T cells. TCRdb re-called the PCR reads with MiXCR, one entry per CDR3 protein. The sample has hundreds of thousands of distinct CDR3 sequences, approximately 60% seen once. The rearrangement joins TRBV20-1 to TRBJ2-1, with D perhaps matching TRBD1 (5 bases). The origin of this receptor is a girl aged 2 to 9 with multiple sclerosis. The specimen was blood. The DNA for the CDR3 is TGCAGTGCGATTACAGGTTCCCCCTACAATGAGCAGTTCTTC. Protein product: CSAITGSPYNEQFF.